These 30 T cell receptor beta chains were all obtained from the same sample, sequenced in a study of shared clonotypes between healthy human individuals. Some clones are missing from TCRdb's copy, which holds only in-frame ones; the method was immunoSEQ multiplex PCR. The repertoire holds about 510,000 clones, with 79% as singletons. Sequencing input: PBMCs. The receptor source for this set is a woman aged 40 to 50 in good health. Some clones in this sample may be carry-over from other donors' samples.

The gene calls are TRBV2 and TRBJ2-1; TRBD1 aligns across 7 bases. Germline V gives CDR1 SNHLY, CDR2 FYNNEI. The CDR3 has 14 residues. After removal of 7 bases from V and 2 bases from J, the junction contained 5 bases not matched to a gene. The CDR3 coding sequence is TGTGCCAGCACCGACAGGGCACCCTACAATGAGCAGTTCTTC. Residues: CASTDRAPYNEQFF.

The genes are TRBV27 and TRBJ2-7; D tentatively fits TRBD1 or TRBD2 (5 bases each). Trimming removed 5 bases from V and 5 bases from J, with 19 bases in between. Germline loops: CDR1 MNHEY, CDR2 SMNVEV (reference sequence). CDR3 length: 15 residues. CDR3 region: CASSPLGAGRHEQYF. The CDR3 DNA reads TGTGCCAGCAGTCCTCTCGGGGCAGGGAGACACGAGCAGTACTTC.

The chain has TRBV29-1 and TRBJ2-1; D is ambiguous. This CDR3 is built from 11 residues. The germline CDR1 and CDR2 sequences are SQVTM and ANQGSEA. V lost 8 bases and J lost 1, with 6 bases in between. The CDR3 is CSTDSYNEQFF. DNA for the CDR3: TGCAGCACCGATTCCTACAATGAGCAGTTCTTC.

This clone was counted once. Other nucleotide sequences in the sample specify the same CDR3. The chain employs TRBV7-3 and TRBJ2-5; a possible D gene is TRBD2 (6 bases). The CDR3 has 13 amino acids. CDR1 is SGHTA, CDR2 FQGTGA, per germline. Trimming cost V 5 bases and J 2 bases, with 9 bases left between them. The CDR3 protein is CASSPGSQETQYF. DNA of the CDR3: TGTGCCAGCAGCCCCGGGAGTCAAGAGACCCAGTACTTC.

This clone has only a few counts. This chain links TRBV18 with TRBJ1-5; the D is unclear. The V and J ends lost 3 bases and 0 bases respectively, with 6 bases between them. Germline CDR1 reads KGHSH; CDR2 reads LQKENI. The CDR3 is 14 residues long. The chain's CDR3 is CASSPRSSNQPQHF. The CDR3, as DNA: TGTGCCAGCTCACCTCGATCTAGCAATCAGCCCCAGCATTTT. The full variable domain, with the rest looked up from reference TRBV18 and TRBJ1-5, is NAGVMQNPRHLVRRRGQEARLRCSPMKGHSHVYWYRQLPEEGLKFMVYLQKENIIDESGMPKERFSAEFPKEGPSILRIQQVVRGDSAAYFCASSPRSSNQPQHFGDGTRLSIL.

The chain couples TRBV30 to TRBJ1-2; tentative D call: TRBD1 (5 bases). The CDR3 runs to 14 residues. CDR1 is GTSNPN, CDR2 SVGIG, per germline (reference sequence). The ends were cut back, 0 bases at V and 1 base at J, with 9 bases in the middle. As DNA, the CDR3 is TGTGCCTGGAGTGTTGGACATAATAACTATGGCTACACCTTC. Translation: CAWSVGHNNYGYTF.

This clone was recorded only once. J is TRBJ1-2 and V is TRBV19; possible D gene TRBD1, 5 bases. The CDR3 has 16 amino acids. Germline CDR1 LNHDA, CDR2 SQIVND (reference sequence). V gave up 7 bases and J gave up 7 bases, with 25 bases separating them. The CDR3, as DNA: TGTGCCAGTACCCATCCCCTTGGGGCAGGGAACCGTGGCTACACCTTC. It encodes CASTHPLGAGNRGYTF.

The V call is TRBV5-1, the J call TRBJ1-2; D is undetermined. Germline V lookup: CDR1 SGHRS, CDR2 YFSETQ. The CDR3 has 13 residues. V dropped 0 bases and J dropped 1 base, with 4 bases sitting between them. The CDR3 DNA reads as TGCGCCAGCAGCTTGGTCAGTAACTATGGCTACACCTTC. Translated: CASSLVSNYGYTF.

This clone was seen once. The CDR3 region has the DNA TGTGCCAGCAGTTTGGCCGGAGTAGAGGGGCAGTTCTTC. This sequence encodes CASSLAGVEGQFF. V gene TRBV6-5 combines with J gene TRBJ2-1; the D gene is possibly TRBD2 (5 bases). Trimming shortened V by 4 bases and J by 12 bases, and 16 bases separated the two germline ends. The CDR3 spans 13 residues. Germline V gene sequence: CDR1 MNHEY, CDR2 SVGAGI.

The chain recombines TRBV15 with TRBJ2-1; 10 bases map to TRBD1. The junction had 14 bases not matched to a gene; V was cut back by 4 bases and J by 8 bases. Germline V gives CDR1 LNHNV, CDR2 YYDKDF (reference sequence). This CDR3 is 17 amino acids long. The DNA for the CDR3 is TGTGCCACCAGCAATTATCCTCGGGACAGGGGTAGGGATGAGCAGTTCTTC. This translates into CATSNYPRDRGRDEQFF.

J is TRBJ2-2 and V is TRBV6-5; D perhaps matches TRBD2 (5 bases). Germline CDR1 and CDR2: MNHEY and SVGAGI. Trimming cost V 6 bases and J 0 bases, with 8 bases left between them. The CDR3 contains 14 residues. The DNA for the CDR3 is TGTGCCAGCAGGCTAGCTCCGAACACCGGGGAGCTGTTTTTT. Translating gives CASRLAPNTGELFF.

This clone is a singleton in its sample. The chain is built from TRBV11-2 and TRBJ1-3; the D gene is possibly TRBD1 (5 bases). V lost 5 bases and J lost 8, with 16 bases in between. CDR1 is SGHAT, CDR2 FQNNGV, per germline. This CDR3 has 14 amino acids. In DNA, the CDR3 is TGTGCCAGCAGCGCACACAGCACGGGGGACACCATATATTTT. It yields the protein CASSAHSTGDTIYF.

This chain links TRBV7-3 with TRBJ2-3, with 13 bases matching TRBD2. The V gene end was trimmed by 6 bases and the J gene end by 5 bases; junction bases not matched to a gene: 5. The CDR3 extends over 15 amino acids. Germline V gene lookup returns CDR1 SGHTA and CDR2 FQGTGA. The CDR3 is CASSGLAGDIDTQYF. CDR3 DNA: TGTGCCAGCAGTGGACTAGCGGGAGATATAGATACGCAGTATTTT.

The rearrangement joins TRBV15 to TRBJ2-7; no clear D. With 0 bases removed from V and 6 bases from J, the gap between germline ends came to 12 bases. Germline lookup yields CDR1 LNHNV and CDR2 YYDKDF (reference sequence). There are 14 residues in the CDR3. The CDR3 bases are TGTGCCACCAGCAGAGAAGGGTCTTTGATCGAGCAGTACTTC. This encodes CATSREGSLIEQYF.

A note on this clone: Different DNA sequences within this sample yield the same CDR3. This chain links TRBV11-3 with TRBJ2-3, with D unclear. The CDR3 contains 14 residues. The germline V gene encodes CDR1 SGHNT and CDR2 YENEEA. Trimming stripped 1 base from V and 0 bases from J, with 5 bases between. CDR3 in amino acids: CASSLGPSTDTQYF. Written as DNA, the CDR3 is TGTGCCAGCAGCTTAGGACCTAGCACAGATACGCAGTATTTT.

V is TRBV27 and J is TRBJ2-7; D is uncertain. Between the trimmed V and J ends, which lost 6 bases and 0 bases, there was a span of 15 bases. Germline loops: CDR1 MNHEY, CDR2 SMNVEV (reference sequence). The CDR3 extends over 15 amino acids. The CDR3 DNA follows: TGTGCCAGCAGCTCCTCGACGGGTCCCTCCTACGAGCAGTACTTC. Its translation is CASSSSTGPSYEQYF.

The CDR3 reads CSTIGGRATLNTEAFF. DNA of the CDR3: TGCAGCACAATAGGGGGCCGGGCTACTCTAAACACTGAAGCTTTCTTT. The chain links TRBV29-1 to TRBJ1-1; 7 nucleotides match TRBD1. CDR3 length equals 16 residues. Unmatched junction bases numbered 17, after V lost 8 bases and J lost 2 bases. Germline V CDR1 and CDR2: SQVTM, ANQGSEA. Full variable domain (missing parts from reference TRBV29-1 and TRBJ1-1): SAVISQKPSRDICQRGTSLTIQCQVDSQVTMMFWYRQQPGQSLTLIATANQGSEATYESGFVIDKFPISRPNLTFSTLTVSNMSPEDSSIYLCSTIGGRATLNTEAFFGQGTRLTVV.

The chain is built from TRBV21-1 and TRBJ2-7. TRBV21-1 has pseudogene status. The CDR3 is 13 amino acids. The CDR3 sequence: CASSNGTAYEQYF. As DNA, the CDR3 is TGTGCCAGCAGCAACGGGACGGCCTACGAGCAGTACTTC.

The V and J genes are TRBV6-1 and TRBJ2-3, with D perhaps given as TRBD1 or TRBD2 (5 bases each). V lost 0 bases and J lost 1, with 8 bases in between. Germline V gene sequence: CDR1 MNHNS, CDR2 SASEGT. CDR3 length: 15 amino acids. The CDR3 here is CASSEARGGTDTQYF. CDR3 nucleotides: TGTGCCAGCAGTGAAGCGAGGGGAGGCACAGATACGCAGTATTTT.

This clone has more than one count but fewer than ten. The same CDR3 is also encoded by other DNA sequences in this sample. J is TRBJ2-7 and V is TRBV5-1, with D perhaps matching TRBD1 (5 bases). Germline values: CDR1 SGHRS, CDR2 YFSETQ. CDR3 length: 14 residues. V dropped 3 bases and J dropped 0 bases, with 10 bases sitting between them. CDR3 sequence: CASSSDSTSYEQYF. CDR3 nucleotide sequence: TGCGCCAGCAGCTCAGACAGCACCTCCTACGAGCAGTACTTC.

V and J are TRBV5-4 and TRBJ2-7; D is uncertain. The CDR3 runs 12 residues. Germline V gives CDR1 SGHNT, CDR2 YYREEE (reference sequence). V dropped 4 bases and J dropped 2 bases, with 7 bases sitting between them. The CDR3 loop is CASSDGPYEQYF. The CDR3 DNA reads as TGTGCCAGCAGCGACGGACCCTACGAGCAGTACTTC.

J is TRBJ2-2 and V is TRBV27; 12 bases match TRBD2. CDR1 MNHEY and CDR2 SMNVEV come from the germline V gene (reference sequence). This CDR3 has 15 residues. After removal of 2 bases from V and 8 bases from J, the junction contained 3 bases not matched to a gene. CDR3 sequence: CASSLPTSGRGELFF. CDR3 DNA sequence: TGTGCCAGCAGTTTACCGACTAGCGGGAGAGGGGAGCTGTTTTTT.

CDR3 region: CASSETNRAFETQYF. In DNA, the CDR3 is TGTGCCAGCAGCGAAACTAACCGGGCTTTCGAGACCCAGTACTTC. This chain links TRBV11-2 with TRBJ2-5; D gene ambiguous. V lost 5 bases to trimming and J lost 5 bases, with 18 bases between them. Germline CDR1 is SGHAT and CDR2 is FQNNGV. This CDR3 has 15 amino acids.

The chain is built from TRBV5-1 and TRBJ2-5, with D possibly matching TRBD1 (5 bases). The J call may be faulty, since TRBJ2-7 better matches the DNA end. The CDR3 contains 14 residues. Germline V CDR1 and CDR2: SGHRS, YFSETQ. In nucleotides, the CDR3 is TGCGCCAGCAGCCCCAGGGCTGGGGTTGACGAGCAGTACTTC. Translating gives CASSPRAGVDEQYF.

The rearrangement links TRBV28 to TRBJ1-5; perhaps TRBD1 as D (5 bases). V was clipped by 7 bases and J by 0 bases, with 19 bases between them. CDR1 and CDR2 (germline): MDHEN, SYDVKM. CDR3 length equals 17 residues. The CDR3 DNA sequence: TGTGCCAGCACCCCCCCGGGGGGGGACTATAGCAATCAGCCCCAGCATTTT. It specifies CASTPPGGDYSNQPQHF.

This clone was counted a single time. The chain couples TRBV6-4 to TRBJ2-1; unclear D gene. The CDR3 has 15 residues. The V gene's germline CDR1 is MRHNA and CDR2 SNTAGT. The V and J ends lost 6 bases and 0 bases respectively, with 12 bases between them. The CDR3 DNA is TGTGCCAGCAGACCTCGGAGTGGCTCCTACAATGAGCAGTTCTTC. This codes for CASRPRSGSYNEQFF.

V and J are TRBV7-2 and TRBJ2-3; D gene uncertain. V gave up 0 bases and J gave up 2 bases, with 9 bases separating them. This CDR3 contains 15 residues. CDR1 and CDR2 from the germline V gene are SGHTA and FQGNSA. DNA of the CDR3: TGTGCCAGCAGCTTAGCGGCCGCCGACACAGATACGCAGTATTTT. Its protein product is CASSLAAADTDTQYF. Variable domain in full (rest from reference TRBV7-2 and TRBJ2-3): GAGVSQSPSNKVTEKGKDVELRCDPISGHTALYWYRQSLGQGLEFLIYFQGNSAPDKSGLPSDRFSAERTGGSVSTLTIQRTQQEDSAVYLCASSLAAADTDTQYFGPGTRLTVL.

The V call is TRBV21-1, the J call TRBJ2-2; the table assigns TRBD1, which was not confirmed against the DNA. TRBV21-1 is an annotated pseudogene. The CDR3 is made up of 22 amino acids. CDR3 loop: CASSKALLPGQPPEADTGELFF. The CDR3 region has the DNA TGTGCCAGCAGCAAAGCCCTGCTCCCGGGACAGCCACCCGAGGCGGACACCGGGGAGCTGTTTTTT.

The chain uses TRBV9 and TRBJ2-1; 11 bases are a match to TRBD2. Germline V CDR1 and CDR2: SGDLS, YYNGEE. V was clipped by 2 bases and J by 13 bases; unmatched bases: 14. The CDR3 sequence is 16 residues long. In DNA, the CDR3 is TGTGCCAGCAGCGTCTCTGGGACTAGCGGCTTAAGTTTCCAGTTCTTC. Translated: CASSVSGTSGLSFQFF.

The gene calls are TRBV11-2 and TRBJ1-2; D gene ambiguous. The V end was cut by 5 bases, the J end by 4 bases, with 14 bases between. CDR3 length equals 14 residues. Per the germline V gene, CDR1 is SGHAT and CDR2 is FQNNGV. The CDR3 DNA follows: TGTGCCAGCAGCAATTCTCCAGGACCCTATGGCTACACCTTC. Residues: CASSNSPGPYGYTF.